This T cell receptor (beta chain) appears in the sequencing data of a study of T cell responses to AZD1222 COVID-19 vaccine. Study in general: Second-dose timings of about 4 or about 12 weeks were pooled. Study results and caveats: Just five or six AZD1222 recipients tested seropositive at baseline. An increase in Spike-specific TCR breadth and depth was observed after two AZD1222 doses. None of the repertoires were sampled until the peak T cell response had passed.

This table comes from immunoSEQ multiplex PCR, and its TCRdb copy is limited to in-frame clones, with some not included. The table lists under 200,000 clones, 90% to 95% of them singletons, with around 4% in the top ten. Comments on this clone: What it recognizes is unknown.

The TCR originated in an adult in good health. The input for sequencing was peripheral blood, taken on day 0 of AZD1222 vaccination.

In DNA form, the CDR3 reads TGTGCCAGCTCACCAGGTTACAGCGGTAACTATGGCTACACCTTC. It specifies CASSPGYSGNYGYTF. The J gene is TRBJ1-2, the V gene TRBV18; D ambiguous. V shed 2 bases and J shed 1 base, with 11 bases lying between them. The CDR3 length is 15 residues. Per germline, CDR1 KGHSH and CDR2 LQKENI.